A selection of T cell receptor beta chains follows, all from one sample in a study of blood T cell repertoires in COVID-19. Repertoires were generated with immunoSEQ multiplex PCR, while TCRdb's copy carries only in-frame clones and drops some. The table records 330,000 or so clones, about nine tenths of them present only once. Specimen: peripheral blood. The source is a young man with COVID-19, enrolled during active disease. Each CDR3 is given without its conserved first and last residue. The D gene is left open where the match is weak. Clone size is shown for a subset of rows, as once, few, many or a class of expanded clone.

d_call v_call cdr3_length clone_size cdr3_aa
NA TRBV9 10 NA ASSLNTDTQY
TRBD1 TRBV5-4 13 once ASSSPGTGTYEQY
TRBD2 TRBV24-1 11 once ATRRGSADTQY
TRBD2 TRBV6-6 13 NA ASSPGSGTKNIQY
NA TRBV19 15 NA ASSIRAQGWGQETQY
TRBD1 TRBV5-1 13 NA ASSLGQGVRETQY
NA TRBV7-8 12 NA ASSFSQGRYEQY
TRBD1 TRBV7-2 13 few ASSSWTGGGQPQH
NA TRBV19 11 NA ASSVQVSTEAF
TRBD2 TRBV28 13 NA ASSITGTRGNEQF
NA TRBV5-5 13 NA ASSSPGPGNEKLF
TRBD1 TRBV6-5 14 NA ASSLGQVAGNQPQH
NA TRBV5-6 13 NA ASSFGRIDKNIQY
TRBD1 TRBV28 15 NA ASSRDHRGTVTDTQY
NA TRBV6-5 11 NA ASTRDRGETQY
NA TRBV24-1 12 NA ATSDSERNSPLH
TRBD2 TRBV3-1/TRBV3-2 12 NA ASSPPGLASQQY
NA TRBV6-2/TRBV6-3 13 NA ASSYSQGYNSPLH
NA TRBV7-2 14 NA ASSLDIRELSYEQY
TRBD2 TRBV3-1/TRBV3-2 13 few ASSQGLAEGYEQY
TRBD1 TRBV4-3 14 NA ASSSSPGQRTYGYT
NA TRBV10-3 12 NA AISDRGGYTEAF